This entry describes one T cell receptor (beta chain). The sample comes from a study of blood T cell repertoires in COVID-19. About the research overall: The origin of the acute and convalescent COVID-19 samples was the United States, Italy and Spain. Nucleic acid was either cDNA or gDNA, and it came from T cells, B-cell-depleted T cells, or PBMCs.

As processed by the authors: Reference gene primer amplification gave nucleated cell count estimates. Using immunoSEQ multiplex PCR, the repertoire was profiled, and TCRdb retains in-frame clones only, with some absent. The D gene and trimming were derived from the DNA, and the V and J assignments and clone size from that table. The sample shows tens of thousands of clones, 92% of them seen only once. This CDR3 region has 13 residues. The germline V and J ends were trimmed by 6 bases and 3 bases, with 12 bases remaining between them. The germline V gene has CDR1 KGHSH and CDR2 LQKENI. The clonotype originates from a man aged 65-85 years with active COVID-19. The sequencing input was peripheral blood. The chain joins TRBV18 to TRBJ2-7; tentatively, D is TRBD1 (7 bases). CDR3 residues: CASSLRGDYEQYF. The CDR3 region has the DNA TGTGCCAGCTCCCTCAGGGGGGACTACGAGCAGTACTTC.